Presented here are 25 T cell receptor beta chains from one specimen sequenced in a study of blood T cell repertoires in COVID-19. The assay was immunoSEQ multiplex PCR, and TCRdb's table has in-frame clones only and misses some. The data contain 200,000 to 250,000 clones, 88% of them seen just once; the ten biggest clones take up approximately 2.6%. Specimen: peripheral blood. These receptors all stem from a woman aged 60 to 75 with acute or convalescent COVID-19.

This chain uses TRBV30 with TRBJ1-5; the D is unclear. Germline assignment: CDR1 GTSNPN and CDR2 SVGIG (reference sequence). Trimming stripped 2 bases from V and 3 bases from J, with 8 bases between. The CDR3 loop spans 13 amino acids. The CDR3 loop is CAWSSGNNQPQHF. For the CDR3, the DNA is TGTGCCTGGAGTTCGGGGAACAATCAGCCCCAGCATTTT.

The chain has TRBV28 and TRBJ1-2; 9 bases agree with TRBD1. This CDR3 contains 18 residues. Trimming removed 4 bases from V and 6 bases from J; junction bases left unmatched: 18. The germline gives CDR1 MDHEN, CDR2 SYDVKM. The CDR3 nucleotides are TGTGCCAGCAGTTCCGCCGGCCGTCAACAGGGGGCGCATGATGGCTACACCTTC. This gives the protein CASSSAGRQQGAHDGYTF.

This clone showed up just a few times. This chain connects TRBV18 to TRBJ1-1; 9 nucleotides match TRBD1. The germline gives CDR1 KGHSH, CDR2 LQKENI. V lost 8 bases, J lost 0 bases, and 4 bases stayed unmatched. The CDR3 consists of 14 residues. The chain's CDR3 is CASAGQGMNTEAFF. The CDR3 DNA reads TGTGCCAGCGCGGGACAGGGAATGAACACTGAAGCTTTCTTT.

V gene TRBV2 combines with J gene TRBJ1-1; possible D gene TRBD1, 5 bases. CDR1 SNHLY and CDR2 FYNNEI come from the germline V gene. Trimming shortened V by 6 bases and J by 4 bases, and 15 bases separated the two germline ends. The CDR3 extends over 14 amino acids. The CDR3 region is CASRAVGRGTEAFF. CDR3 nucleotide sequence: TGTGCCAGCAGGGCCGTGGGTAGGGGCACTGAAGCTTTCTTT.

As DNA, the CDR3 is TGTGCCAGCCGAGGGACAGGGACTAACTATGGCTACACCTTC. Its translation is CASRGTGTNYGYTF. This rearrangement joins TRBV6-5 to TRBJ1-2, with 9 bases fitting TRBD1. There are 14 residues in the CDR3. V gave up 8 bases and J gave up 0 bases; unmatched junction bases: 4. Germline CDR1 and CDR2: MNHEY and SVGAGI.

The chain combines TRBV11-2 with TRBJ2-5, with D possibly TRBD2 on 7 matching bases. V gave up 0 bases and J gave up 3 bases, with 11 bases separating them. Germline CDR1 SGHAT, CDR2 FQNNGV. The CDR3 spans 15 residues. In DNA form, the CDR3 reads TGTGCCAGCAGCTTAGACGGGGGGCTAGAAGAGACCCAGTACTTC. Its translation is CASSLDGGLEETQYF.

This clone was counted only a few times. The chain is built from TRBV2 and TRBJ2-7; 7 bases fit TRBD1. CDR3 length equals 13 residues. Germline loops: CDR1 SNHLY, CDR2 FYNNEI. Germline trimming cut 7 bases from V and 7 bases from J; bases unmatched to any gene: 10. The CDR3 protein is CASTRQGSGEQYF. CDR3 DNA sequence: TGTGCCAGCACCCGACAGGGAAGTGGGGAGCAGTACTTC. Full variable domain (rest looked up from reference TRBV2 and TRBJ2-7): EPEVTQTPSHQVTQMGQEVILRCVPISNHLYFYWYRQILGQKVEFLVSFYNNEISEKSEIFDDQFSVERPDGSNFTLKIRSTKLEDSAMYFCASTRQGSGEQYFGPGTRLTVT.

This clone has only one observation. The chain links TRBV28 to TRBJ1-1, with unresolved D. This CDR3 contains 14 residues. CDR1 and CDR2 from the germline V gene are MDHEN and SYDVKM. The V gene lost 8 bases and the J gene lost 0 bases, with 13 bases spanning the gap. CDR3: CASGNGRMNTEAFF. The DNA for the CDR3 is TGTGCCAGCGGTAACGGGAGAATGAACACTGAAGCTTTCTTT.

The chain joins TRBV19 to TRBJ1-5; D uncertain. The CDR3 consists of 13 residues. Trimming left V 1 base short and J 6 bases short, with 7 bases between. CDR1 is LNHDA, CDR2 SQIVND, per germline (reference sequence). Written as DNA, the CDR3 is TGTGCCAGTAGTATAGTTGAGGGTCAGCCCCAGCATTTT. Translating gives CASSIVEGQPQHF.

This chain joins TRBV10-1 and TRBJ1-1; D is ambiguous. The CDR3 spans 13 residues. Germline V gene lookup returns CDR1 WNHNN and CDR2 SYGVQD (reference sequence). Trimming pared 8 bases from V and 3 bases from J, leaving 13 bases between. The CDR3 sequence: CASERQAHTEAFF. The CDR3 nucleotides are TGCGCCAGCGAACGGCAGGCCCACACTGAAGCTTTCTTT.

The V call is TRBV2, the J call TRBJ1-2, with TRBD1 matching over 8 bases. This CDR3 has 15 residues. The junction had 13 bases not matched to a gene; V was cut back by 5 bases and J by 8 bases. Per germline, CDR1 SNHLY and CDR2 FYNNEI. CDR3 nucleotides: TGTGCCAGCAGTACCACTCAGGGGGCAAGGGGAGGCTACACCTTC. Translated, it gives CASSTTQGARGGYTF.

The V call is TRBV18, the J call TRBJ1-2; the D gene is possibly TRBD1 (5 bases). The V gene's germline CDR1 is KGHSH and CDR2 LQKENI. The CDR3 sequence is 13 residues long. Trimming took off 3 bases at V and 3 bases at J, with 8 bases between the two ends. The CDR3 coding sequence is TGTGCCAGCTCACCCGACAGTGACTATGGCTACACCTTC. Amino acid sequence: CASSPDSDYGYTF.

This clone was observed once. The chain links TRBV27 to TRBJ2-1; 12 nucleotides line up with TRBD2. CDR3 length equals 17 residues. The J segment lost 0 bases and the V segment lost 3 bases, leaving 3 bases of the junction unmatched. Looked up from germline, CDR1 is MNHEY and CDR2 is SMNVEV (reference sequence). The CDR3 nucleotides read TGTGCCAGCAGTTTCGGACTAGCGGGACTCTCCTACAATGAGCAGTTCTTC. This codes for CASSFGLAGLSYNEQFF.

The chain joins TRBV18 to TRBJ2-2; D is possibly TRBD2 (6 bases). Deletions cut 4 bases from V and 7 bases from J, with 10 bases between. This CDR3 comprises 13 residues. The germline gives CDR1 KGHSH, CDR2 LQKENI. CDR3 nucleotides: TGTGCCAGCTCACTCGGCGGGGACGGGGAGCTGTTTTTT. Encoded protein: CASSLGGDGELFF.

V usage is TRBV30 and J usage is TRBJ2-5; 7 nucleotides line up with TRBD1. The V segment lost 2 bases and the J segment 5 bases; nucleotides outside the gene matches: 5. This CDR3 has 13 residues. Germline V gene data show CDR1 as GTSNPN and CDR2 as SVGIG (reference sequence). DNA of the CDR3: TGTGCCTGGAGTAGAGGGGGCCTGGAGACCCAGTACTTC. As protein: CAWSRGGLETQYF. The full variable domain, rest sourced from reference TRBV30 and TRBJ2-5, is SQTIHQWPATLVQPVGSPLSLECTVEGTSNPNLYWYRQAAGRGLQLLFYSVGIGQISSEVPQNLSASRPQDRQFILSSKKLLLSDSGFYLCAWSRGGLETQYFGPGTRLLVL.

Written as DNA, the CDR3 is TGTGCCAGCAGTTTCGACAGGGGTGGCCCCTACAATGAGCAGTTCTTC. This encodes CASSFDRGGPYNEQFF. V and J are TRBV27 and TRBJ2-1, with TRBD1 matching 8 bases. This CDR3 is built from 16 residues. The V and J ends lost 3 bases and 2 bases, in that order; junction bases with no gene match: 6. Germline values: CDR1 MNHEY, CDR2 SMNVEV (reference sequence).

The V call is TRBV5-5, the J call TRBJ1-2, with D unclear. In germline, CDR1 is SGHKS, CDR2 YYEKEE (reference sequence). V shed 1 base and J shed 8 bases, with 21 bases lying between them. The CDR3 is 16 residues long. CDR3 bases: TGTGCCAGCAGCTTGCCATCTCTTAACTCCGTACTCGGCTACACCTTC. Amino acid sequence: CASSLPSLNSVLGYTF.

About this clone: At one end, the junction sequence differs from germline, possibly due to a read error. CDR3 in DNA: TGTGCTAGCAGCTTAGAGGCCTACAGTGAGCAGTTCTTC. This codes for CASSLEAYSEQFF. This chain uses TRBV7-7 with TRBJ2-1; D is ambiguous. This CDR3 is built from 13 residues. The germline gives CDR1 SSHAT, CDR2 FNYEAQ (reference sequence). The entire variable domain, with the rest obtained from reference TRBV7-7 and TRBJ2-1, is as follows: GAGVSQSPRYKVTKRGQDVTLRCDPISSHATLYWYQQALGQGPEFLTYFNYEAQPDKSGLPSDRFSAERPEGSISTLTIQRTEQRDSAMYRCASSLEAYSEQFFGPGTRLTVL.

The rearrangement uses TRBV9 and TRBJ2-7, with a tentative D call TRBD1 (5 bases). Trimming stripped 3 bases from V and 6 bases from J, with 22 bases between. The CDR3 is 16 amino acids. Per germline, CDR1 SGDLS and CDR2 YYNGEE. The CDR3, as DNA: TGTGCCAGCAGCGCCCGACAACAAGGGGCCCTCGGCGAGCAGTACTTC. Its translation is CASSARQQGALGEQYF.

This chain connects TRBV10-1 to TRBJ1-5, with D possibly matching TRBD1 (5 bases). CDR1 and CDR2 from the germline V gene are WNHNN and SYGVQD (reference sequence). V lost 8 bases to trimming and J lost 5 bases, with 16 bases between them. The CDR3 consists of 14 residues. This CDR3 reads CASYRDFSYQPQHF. The CDR3, as DNA: TGCGCCAGCTATAGGGACTTTTCCTATCAGCCCCAGCATTTT.

The chain joins TRBV5-1 to TRBJ1-1, with D uncertain. CDR1 and CDR2 (germline): SGHRS, YFSETQ. CDR3 length: 14 amino acids. V was trimmed by 4 bases and J by 3 bases, leaving 13 bases between them. The CDR3 loop is CASSTARGDTEAFF. The DNA of the CDR3 is TGCGCCAGCAGCACGGCACGGGGTGACACTGAAGCTTTCTTT.

This chain links TRBV7-8 with TRBJ2-2; 11 nucleotides agree with TRBD2. Germline CDR1 SGHVS, CDR2 FQNEAQ. The V and J ends lost 5 bases and 4 bases, in that order; junction bases with no gene match: 6. The CDR3 is 16 amino acids. The CDR3 protein is CASSITSGSSTGELFF. CDR3 coding DNA: TGTGCCAGCAGCATCACTAGCGGGAGTAGCACCGGGGAGCTGTTTTTT.

This clone turned up a few times. The chain has TRBV28 and TRBJ1-5; TRBD1 aligns across 7 bases. CDR3 length: 14 residues. V lost 6 bases, J lost 7 bases, and 9 bases stayed unmatched. Germline V gene sequence: CDR1 MDHEN, CDR2 SYDVKM. For the CDR3, the DNA is TGTGCCAGCAGCCCATACAGGGGTATCCAGCCCCAGCATTTT. Translated: CASSPYRGIQPQHF.

The chain joins TRBV5-1 to TRBJ2-7; maybe TRBD1 (5 bases). Germline CDR1 reads SGHRS; CDR2 reads YFSETQ. The CDR3 runs to 14 residues. V shed 4 bases and J shed 2 bases, with 13 bases lying between them. The CDR3 reads CASSIVQGPYEQYF. The DNA for the CDR3 is TGCGCCAGCAGCATAGTTCAGGGTCCCTACGAGCAGTACTTC.

V gene TRBV6-1 combines with J gene TRBJ2-5; 11 bases fit TRBD2. The CDR3 is 14 amino acids. J was trimmed by 5 bases and V by 6 bases; bases with no gene match: 5. Germline loops: CDR1 MNHNS, CDR2 SASEGT. The DNA for the CDR3 is TGTGCCAGCAGCCGTACTAGCGGGGGTGAGACCCAGTACTTC. Translation: CASSRTSGGETQYF.